This TCR beta chain was sequenced during a study of T cells in women clearing cervical HPV infection. Libraries were prepared by immunoSEQ multiplex PCR; TCRdb keeps only in-frame clonotypes and omits some of them. Its table lists approximately 15,000 clones. To note about this clone: The CDR3 goes on 3 residues after the read ends, and that part is filled in from the germline J gene.

The germline V gene has CDR1 SGHTS and CDR2 YDEGEE. The J segment lost 1 base and the V segment lost 5 bases, leaving 7 bases of the junction unmatched. The CDR3 length is 15 residues. Input material: blood buffy coat. The rearrangement joins TRBV5-8 to TRBJ2-5; TRBD1 agrees at 8 bases. The receptor comes from a woman between 18 and 75 years old with a cervical HPV16 infection that either progressed to CIN3+ or cleared (not recorded which). The CDR3 region is CASRRRQGIQETQYF. The sequenced CDR3 bases are TGTGCCAGCAGACGACGACAGGGGATCCAAGAGACC. The whole variable domain, remainder taken from reference TRBV5-8 and TRBJ2-5, is EAGVTQSPTHLIKTRGQQATLRCSPISGHTSVYWYQQALGLGLQFLLWYDEGEERNRGNFPPRFSGRQFPNYSSELNVNALELEDSALYLCASRRRQGIQETQYFGPGTRLLVL.